The source of this TCR beta chain is a study of blood T cell repertoires in COVID-19. Germline CDR1 and CDR2: SEHNR and FQNEAQ (reference sequence). Trimming removed 6 bases at V and 0 bases at J, with 12 bases between. The CDR3 spans 15 residues. As originally analysed: Reference gene primer amplification gave nucleated cell count estimates. Assay used: immunoSEQ multiplex PCR; TCRdb lists only in-frame clones, some missing. D and trimming were read from the DNA, whereas the V and J calls and clone size are those reported in that table. The sample yields some 95,000 clones, 70% to 85% seen once. The rearrangement uses TRBV7-9 and TRBJ1-5; D remains unclear. The clonotype originates from a man between 65 and 85 years old with acute or convalescent COVID-19. The sequenced sample consisted of peripheral blood. CDR3 sequence (DNA): TGTGCCAGCAGTAGCGTGACGGATAGCAATCAGCCCCAGCATTTT. Translated, it gives CASSSVTDSNQPQHF.